This passage covers 27 T cell receptor beta chains from one sample sequenced in a study of T cell responses to AZD1222 COVID-19 vaccine. Libraries were prepared by immunoSEQ multiplex PCR; TCRdb keeps only in-frame clonotypes and omits some of them. The table has 120,000 or so clones, about 93% seen once. Source: peripheral blood, taken 28 days after the second AZD1222 dose. The receptors were gathered from an adult who received the AZD1222 COVID-19 vaccine.

V gene TRBV27 combines with J gene TRBJ1-6; D is perhaps TRBD1 (6 bases). Germline V gives CDR1 MNHEY, CDR2 SMNVEV (reference sequence). The CDR3 is made up of 16 amino acids. The V end was cut by 2 bases, the J end by 4 bases, with 12 bases between. The CDR3 coding sequence is TGTGCCAGCAGTTTAGAAGGGACACCGTATAATTCACCCCTCCACTTT. It encodes CASSLEGTPYNSPLHF.

The V call is TRBV10-3, the J call TRBJ2-3, with TRBD2 matching over 9 bases. V shed 5 bases, J shed 5 bases, and the junction held 2 bases outside the gene matches. Germline lookup yields CDR1 ENHRY and CDR2 SYGVKD. The CDR3 is made up of 13 amino acids. The DNA of the CDR3 is TGTGCCATCAGTAGGACTAGCGTAGATACGCAGTATTTT. Amino acids: CAISRTSVDTQYF.

CDR3 protein: CASSSLSNQPQHF. The CDR3 region has the DNA TGTGCCAGCAGCTCTTTGAGTAATCAGCCCCAGCATTTT. The J gene is TRBJ1-5, the V gene TRBV11-2; no definite D call. This CDR3 has 13 amino acids. Trimming removed 4 bases from V and 4 bases from J, with 8 bases in between. CDR1 SGHAT and CDR2 FQNNGV come from the germline V gene.

Note on this clone: Other DNA sequences from this sample encode an identical CDR3 as well. The chain recombines TRBV19 with TRBJ2-3; D perhaps matches TRBD2 (6 bases). V shed 6 bases and J shed 2 bases, with 12 bases lying between them. CDR1 and CDR2 from the germline V gene are LNHDA and SQIVND (reference sequence). The CDR3 has 14 amino acids. The CDR3 region is CASSLGLSTDTQYF. CDR3 nucleotide sequence: TGTGCCAGTAGCCTAGGACTATCCACAGATACGCAGTATTTT.

V is TRBV7-9 and J is TRBJ2-4, with a possible D match to TRBD1 (5 bases). The V end lost 5 bases, the J end lost 6 bases, and 17 bases lay between the germline ends. The length of the CDR3 is 15 residues. Germline CDR1 and CDR2: SEHNR and FQNEAQ (reference sequence). The CDR3 DNA follows: TGTGCCAGCAGCCCCCCCCTAGGCCAGGGAAACATTCAGTACTTC. Amino acids: CASSPPLGQGNIQYF.

This chain connects TRBV15 to TRBJ1-1, with 9 nucleotides matching TRBD1. The CDR3 covers 14 residues. CDR1 and CDR2 (germline): LNHNV, YYDKDF (reference sequence). V lost 3 bases, J lost 5 bases, and 4 bases stayed unmatched. The CDR3 sequence is CATSRDRGGTEAFF. The CDR3, as DNA: TGTGCCACCAGCAGGGACAGGGGCGGAACTGAAGCTTTCTTT.

On this clone itself: One end of the junction is discordant with germline, which a read error may explain. The V and J genes are TRBV7-3 and TRBJ2-2; no firm D call. Germline lookup yields CDR1 SGHTA and CDR2 FQGTGA. The CDR3 has 12 residues. CDR3 region: CASSLTPGELFF. CDR3 coding DNA: TGTGCCAGCAGCCTAACCCCCGGGGAGCTGTTTTTT.

The CDR3 DNA reads TGTGCCAGCTCCGAACGTAACAGGGGCATGAACACTGAAGCTTTCTTT. Encoded protein: CASSERNRGMNTEAFF. V is TRBV18 and J is TRBJ1-1, with TRBD1 identical over 7 bases. The ends lost 6 bases at V and 0 bases at J; junction bases unmatched: 10. Germline V lookup: CDR1 KGHSH, CDR2 LQKENI. The CDR3 has 16 residues.

CDR3 amino acids: CASSQAGTGNEKLFF. Here the CDR3 DNA reads TGTGCCAGCAGCCAAGCCGGGACAGGGAATGAAAAACTGTTTTTT. The V and J genes are TRBV3-1 (or the pseudogene TRBV3-2) and TRBJ1-4; 9 bases fit TRBD1. CDR1 is LGHDT, CDR2 YNNKEL, per germline (reference sequence). The CDR3 is 15 residues long. Losses at the gene ends were 1 base for V and 5 bases for J; bases not matched to a gene: 2.

V and J are TRBV19 and TRBJ1-2, with D unresolved. Germline V gene sequence: CDR1 LNHDA, CDR2 SQIVND (reference sequence). This CDR3 comprises 12 residues. Trimming took 5 bases from V and 0 from J, leaving 4 bases between them. CDR3 residues: CASSVSNYGYTF. CDR3 coding DNA: TGTGCCAGTAGTGTGTCTAACTATGGCTACACCTTC. Filled out from reference TRBV19 and TRBJ1-2, the complete variable domain reads DGGITQSPKYLFRKEGQNVTLSCEQNLNHDAMYWYRQDPGQGLRLIYYSQIVNDFQKGDIAEGYSVSREKKESFPLTVTSAQKNPTAFYLCASSVSNYGYTFGSGTRLTVV.

DNA for the CDR3: TGTGCCAGCACCCCTCTCCGGGATTCTGGAAACACCATATATTTT. This gives the protein CASTPLRDSGNTIYF. This chain joins TRBV9 and TRBJ1-3; D gene unclear. The CDR3 totals 15 residues. Trimming stripped 6 bases from V and 1 base from J, with 14 bases between. CDR1 and CDR2 from the germline V gene are SGDLS and YYNGEE.

The chain joins TRBV10-3 to TRBJ2-3; 7 bases map to TRBD2. The CDR3 spans 14 residues. Per germline, CDR1 ENHRY and CDR2 SYGVKD. V was pared by 7 bases and J by 2 bases, with 6 bases of the junction left unmatched. As DNA, the CDR3 is TGTGCCATCACGCTAGCGGCAAACACAGATACGCAGTATTTT. This codes for CAITLAANTDTQYF.

The chain employs TRBV7-9 and TRBJ1-3; D not certain. Germline CDR1 is SEHNR and CDR2 is FQNEAQ (reference sequence). The CDR3 has 13 amino acids. V gave up 3 bases and J gave up 1 base, with 4 bases separating them. Written as DNA, the CDR3 is TGTGCCAGCAGCTTGAGTTCTGGAAACACCATATATTTT. Translated: CASSLSSGNTIYF.

The V gene is TRBV3-1 (or the pseudogene TRBV3-2), the J gene TRBJ1-6, with D maybe TRBD1 (5 bases). Trimming took 4 bases from V and 7 from J, leaving 11 bases between them. The length of the CDR3 is 14 residues. Germline CDR1 LGHDT, CDR2 YNNKEL (reference sequence). The CDR3: CASSLTAENSPLHF. The CDR3 region has the DNA TGTGCCAGCAGCCTGACAGCCGAGAATTCACCCCTCCACTTT.

V and J are TRBV12-3 or TRBV12-4 and TRBJ1-1, with 7 nucleotides matching TRBD1. The CDR3 covers 13 residues. The trim removed 7 bases at V and 6 bases at J, leaving 8 bases unmatched. CDR3 sequence reads: CASTGTVRSEAFF. The CDR3 nucleotides read TGTGCCAGCACCGGGACAGTTCGATCTGAAGCTTTCTTT.

The chain couples TRBV29-1 to TRBJ2-5; 7 bases map to TRBD2. The junction had 8 bases not matched to a gene; V was cut back by 3 bases and J by 4 bases. The CDR3 consists of 14 residues. The germline V gene has CDR1 SQVTM and CDR2 ANQGSEA. CDR3 in DNA: TGCAGCGTTGAGAACCTGAGCGGGGCAGAGACCCAGTACTTC. Amino acids: CSVENLSGAETQYF.

The J gene is TRBJ2-3, the V gene TRBV6-2 or TRBV6-3; TRBD2 is a possible D gene (6 bases). CDR1 is MNHEY and CDR2 is SVGEGT in the germline V gene. The CDR3 sequence is 17 residues long. The V gene lost 6 bases and the J gene lost 2 bases, with 21 bases spanning the gap. DNA of the CDR3: TGTGCCAGCAGCTTCCCTATCGGGGGAAGCAACACAGATACGCAGTATTTT. Its protein is CASSFPIGGSNTDTQYF.

V is TRBV25-1 and J is TRBJ1-1; D remains ambiguous. Germline lookup yields CDR1 MGHDK and CDR2 SYGVNS. The CDR3 runs to 13 residues. V was trimmed by 4 bases and J by 1 base, leaving 7 bases between them. CDR3 in DNA: TGTGCCAGCAGTGGGCATAAGAACACTGAAGCTTTCTTT. Protein sequence: CASSGHKNTEAFF.

This chain uses TRBV5-5 with TRBJ2-4; perhaps TRBD2 as D (5 bases). This CDR3 has 16 residues. V was clipped by 1 base and J by 2 bases, with 13 bases between them. Per germline, CDR1 SGHKS and CDR2 YYEKEE (reference sequence). The CDR3 loop reads CASSLISADPKNIQYF. DNA for the CDR3: TGTGCCAGCAGCTTGATTAGCGCCGACCCCAAAAACATTCAGTACTTC.

The rearrangement links TRBV27 to TRBJ2-7; tentatively, D is TRBD1 or TRBD2 (5 bases each). V dropped 5 bases and J dropped 2 bases, with 13 bases sitting between them. In germline, CDR1 is MNHEY, CDR2 SMNVEV (reference sequence). The CDR3 covers 14 residues. The CDR3 sequence: CASSHSPGPYEQYF. The CDR3 DNA is TGTGCCAGCAGTCACTCACCGGGGCCCTACGAGCAGTACTTC.

The V gene is TRBV19, the J gene TRBJ1-2, with a tentative D call TRBD1 (5 bases). CDR1 and CDR2 (germline): LNHDA, SQIVND (reference sequence). The CDR3 covers 13 residues. Trimming took 10 bases from V and 4 from J, leaving 16 bases between them. This CDR3 reads CATTQGSPYGYTF. The CDR3 DNA sequence: TGTGCCACCACCCAGGGTTCCCCCTATGGCTACACCTTC.

V usage is TRBV19 and J usage is TRBJ2-2, with D possibly matching TRBD1 (6 bases). Germline V gene data show CDR1 as LNHDA and CDR2 as SQIVND (reference sequence). V was clipped by 1 base and J by 6 bases, with 12 bases between them. The CDR3 covers 15 residues. The CDR3: CASSIVLSGAGELFF. Here the CDR3 DNA reads TGTGCCAGTAGTATAGTACTATCAGGGGCCGGGGAGCTGTTTTTT.

The chain has TRBV3-1 (or the pseudogene TRBV3-2) and TRBJ2-7; the match to TRBD2 covers 12 bases. V gave up 2 bases and J gave up 2 bases; unmatched junction bases: 7. Germline assignment: CDR1 LGHDT and CDR2 YNNKEL (reference sequence). The CDR3 has 17 residues. The DNA for the CDR3 is TGTGCCAGCAGCCAAAGTACGGGACTAGCGGGTACCTACGAGCAGTACTTC. Translation: CASSQSTGLAGTYEQYF.

J is TRBJ2-1 and V is TRBV6-5; D is unclear. Germline lookup yields CDR1 MNHEY and CDR2 SVGAGI. The germline V and J ends were trimmed by 6 bases and 4 bases, with 7 bases remaining between them. The CDR3 has 12 amino acids. The CDR3 loop reads CASSDNYNEQFF. CDR3 nucleotides: TGTGCCAGCAGCGACAATTACAATGAGCAGTTCTTC.

This chain links TRBV21-1 with TRBJ2-6; the listed D gene, TRBD2, was not tested against the DNA. TRBV21-1 is given as a pseudogene. The CDR3 loop spans 18 amino acids. CDR3 loop: CASFNGLAGDSGANVLTF. The CDR3 nucleotides are TGTGCCAGCTTTAATGGACTAGCGGGAGACTCTGGGGCCAACGTCCTGACTTTC.

The chain carries TRBV5-1 and TRBJ2-1; D is possibly TRBD2 (5 bases). Trimming stripped 6 bases from V and 4 bases from J, with 5 bases between. The germline CDR1 and CDR2 sequences are SGHRS and YFSETQ. The CDR3 is 11 residues long. Here the CDR3 reads CASTGYNEQFF. CDR3 coding DNA: TGCGCCAGCACGGGATACAATGAGCAGTTCTTC.

The chain employs TRBV5-6 and TRBJ2-1, with D hard to call. Between the trimmed V and J ends, which lost 0 bases and 7 bases, there was a span of 8 bases. Germline V lookup: CDR1 SGHDT, CDR2 YYEEEE. The CDR3 extends over 13 amino acids. CDR3 nucleotide sequence: TGTGCCAGCAGCTTGGCGGATGGGAATGAGCAGTTCTTC. Translated, it gives CASSLADGNEQFF.